Only a few counts were recorded for the clone carrying this TCR beta chain. The target antigen is unknown. These data belong to a study of T cell repertoires in cytomegalovirus infection. Whole-study context: Recently identified HLA-C-restricted CMV epitopes and well-studied HLA-B-restricted CMV epitopes were used by the study.

In TCRdb, the reads were re-called with MiXCR into one record per CDR3 protein. This repertoire shows some 110,000 distinct CDR3 sequences, over 30% found once; its top ten account for roughly 53%. The CDR3 loop spans 14 amino acids. V shed 0 bases and J shed 3 bases, with 9 bases lying between them. Per the germline V gene, CDR1 is LGHNA and CDR2 is YSLEER. Study-level points and caveats: Ex vivo, HLA-C-restricted CMV-specific TCR beta clonotypes prevailed over the rest of the response.

The rearrangement links TRBV4-3 to TRBJ2-7, with D possibly TRBD1 on 5 matching bases. The source material was CD8+ T cells from cultured PBMCs, sampled from culture after CMV antigen stimulation. The sequence derives from a human donor in good health (CMV status not recorded). Some clones in this sample may be carry-over from other donors' samples. DNA of the CDR3: TGCGCCAGCAGCCAAGAATGGGGCTACTACGAGCAGTACTTC. It codes for CASSQEWGYYEQYF.